A single sample is the source of the 31 T cell receptor beta chains below, sequenced in a study of OX40 agonist ivuxolimab in advanced cancers. Repertoires were generated with immunoSEQ multiplex PCR, while TCRdb's copy carries only in-frame clones and drops some. The table includes some 80,000 clones, over 75% detected once. This specimen consisted of CD4+ or CD8+ T cells sorted from blood, obtained in a trial of the OX40 agonist ivuxolimab. These receptors were collected from an adult with an advanced solid tumor such as melanoma, head and neck, liver or kidney cancer.

CDR3 sequence: CASTPQGTGTYGYTF. The CDR3 DNA sequence: TGTGCCAGCACCCCCCAGGGGACAGGCACGTATGGCTACACCTTC. The chain recombines TRBV7-2 with TRBJ1-2; 8 bases agree with TRBD1. This CDR3 has 15 amino acids. V lost 7 bases to trimming and J lost 5 bases; unmatched junction nucleotides: 12. The germline gives CDR1 SGHTA, CDR2 FQGNSA.

The rearrangement joins TRBV4-3 to TRBJ2-3, with TRBD1 identical over 7 bases. Germline values: CDR1 LGHNA, CDR2 YSLEER. V trimming: 0 bases; J trimming: 4 bases; junction bases outside the gene matches: 10. The CDR3 loop spans 17 amino acids. CDR3 amino acids: CASSQDLVGQGADTQYF. For the CDR3, the DNA is TGCGCCAGCAGCCAAGATCTGGTTGGGCAGGGGGCAGATACGCAGTATTTT.

This rearrangement joins TRBV6-6 to TRBJ2-2; 8 bases are a match to TRBD1. Germline CDR1 reads MNHNY; CDR2 reads SVGAGI (reference sequence). The CDR3 is made up of 16 amino acids. Germline trimming cut 2 bases from V and 6 bases from J; bases unmatched to any gene: 8. The CDR3 DNA follows: TGTGCCAGCAGTTACCGGCAGGGGGCAGGCGCCGGGGAGCTGTTTTTT. It specifies CASSYRQGAGAGELFF.

The chain couples TRBV15 to TRBJ1-2; TRBD1 is a possible D gene (5 bases). Germline assignment: CDR1 LNHNV and CDR2 YYDKDF (reference sequence). Trimming removed 3 bases from V and 4 bases from J, with 15 bases in between. The CDR3 extends over 15 amino acids. The CDR3, as DNA: TGTGCCACCAGCAGGAGGGACGGGATCGGCTATGGCTACACCTTC. Its protein is CATSRRDGIGYGYTF.

The chain has TRBV21-1 and TRBJ2-7. TRBV21-1 is noted as a pseudogene. The CDR3 contains 21 residues. CDR3 sequence (DNA): TGTGCCAGCTGGGACGCATCGCACAATCGGGGTACTCCACCCCTTTCCTACGAGCAGTACTTC. Protein sequence: CASWDASHNRGTPPLSYEQYF.

This chain uses TRBV5-8 with TRBJ1-2; D is uncertain. Germline V CDR1 and CDR2: SGHTS, YDEGEE. V gave up 4 bases and J gave up 4 bases, with 8 bases separating them. This CDR3 is built from 12 residues. The CDR3: CASSIRTYGYTF. CDR3 DNA sequence: TGTGCCAGCAGCATCCGGACCTATGGCTACACCTTC.

The chain has TRBV13 and TRBJ2-5; 7 positions match TRBD2. Unmatched junction bases numbered 4, after V lost 1 base and J lost 2 bases. Germline CDR1 PRHDT, CDR2 FYEKMQ (reference sequence). The CDR3 spans 15 residues. The CDR3 bases are TGTGCCAGCAGCTTAGAGATCGGGGGGCAAGAGACCCAGTACTTC. Translating it yields CASSLEIGGQETQYF. The whole variable domain, remainder taken from reference TRBV13 and TRBJ2-5, is AAGVIQSPRHLIKEKRETATLKCYPIPRHDTVYWYQQGPGQDPQFLISFYEKMQSDKGSIPDRFSAQQFSDYHSELNMSSLELGDSALYFCASSLEIGGQETQYFGPGTRLLVL.

V and J are TRBV7-2 and TRBJ2-5, with a possible D match to TRBD2 (7 bases). Trimming removed 2 bases from V and 1 base from J, with 17 bases in between. Germline V gene sequence: CDR1 SGHTA, CDR2 FQGNSA. CDR3 length: 17 amino acids. The CDR3 region is CASSLLGGTPGQETQYF. CDR3 bases: TGTGCCAGCAGCTTATTGGGGGGGACACCCGGCCAAGAGACCCAGTACTTC.

V gene TRBV5-4 combines with J gene TRBJ2-1, with 10 bases fitting TRBD2. The V gene's germline CDR1 is SGHNT and CDR2 YYREEE (reference sequence). CDR3 length: 16 amino acids. Germline trimming cut 0 bases from V and 5 bases from J; bases unmatched to any gene: 5. The CDR3 reads CASSLGAGGPNNEQFF. The CDR3 DNA sequence: TGTGCCAGCAGCTTGGGAGCGGGAGGGCCAAACAATGAGCAGTTCTTC. Based on the CDR3 plus reference TRBV5-4 and TRBJ2-1, the full variable domain is ETGVTQSPTHLIKTRGQQVTLRCSSQSGHNTVSWYQQALGQGPQFIFQYYREEENGRGNFPPRFSGLQFPNYSSELNVNALELDDSALYLCASSLGAGGPNNEQFFGPGTRLTVL.

The V call is TRBV7-2, the J call TRBJ1-2; 9 positions match TRBD1. The CDR3 covers 15 residues. The V segment lost 1 base and the J segment 7 bases; nucleotides outside the gene matches: 7. Germline V gives CDR1 SGHTA, CDR2 FQGNSA. Here the CDR3 reads CASSLDAGQGGGYTF. The CDR3 region has the DNA TGTGCCAGCAGCTTAGACGCGGGACAGGGTGGTGGCTACACCTTC.

The gene calls are TRBV11-2 and TRBJ1-4, with 11 nucleotides matching TRBD1. Trimming cost V 1 base and J 6 bases; bases outside gene matches: 1. CDR1 and CDR2 (germline): SGHAT, FQNNGV. The CDR3 length is 15 residues. The CDR3 spells CASSLGTGGYEKLFF. In nucleotides, the CDR3 is TGTGCCAGCAGCTTAGGGACAGGGGGCTATGAAAAACTGTTTTTT.

V gene TRBV7-8 combines with J gene TRBJ2-5; D not certain. The CDR3 contains 15 residues. CDR1 and CDR2 (germline): SGHVS, FQNEAQ. The V and J ends lost 2 bases and 2 bases respectively, with 12 bases between them. The CDR3 reads CASSLRTRPQETQYF. The CDR3 coding sequence is TGTGCCAGCAGCTTACGCACTCGCCCTCAAGAGACCCAGTACTTC.

The chain carries TRBV19 and TRBJ2-5; 10 nucleotides line up with TRBD1. From germline, CDR1 is LNHDA and CDR2 SQIVND (reference sequence). The CDR3 loop spans 14 amino acids. V shed 5 bases and J 7 bases; nucleotides not matched to a gene: 7. The CDR3 region is CASSADRGQRTQYF. The CDR3 DNA follows: TGTGCCAGTAGTGCAGACAGGGGGCAGCGGACCCAGTACTTC.

The chain links TRBV6-1 to TRBJ2-3, with 11 bases lining up with TRBD2. Germline V CDR1 and CDR2: MNHNS, SASEGT. Trimming took 8 bases from V and 3 from J; bases not matched to a gene: 7. The CDR3 consists of 15 residues. The CDR3 nucleotides are TGTGCCAGCGGTAGCGGGGGGGCTGGTACAGATACGCAGTATTTT. This codes for CASGSGGAGTDTQYF.

J is TRBJ1-2 and V is TRBV27; D perhaps matches TRBD1 (5 bases). Germline assignment: CDR1 MNHEY and CDR2 SMNVEV (reference sequence). This CDR3 contains 13 residues. V lost 5 bases to trimming and J lost 8 bases, with 15 bases between them. CDR3: CASSRWDLEGYTF. DNA of the CDR3: TGTGCCAGCAGTCGCTGGGACCTTGAGGGCTACACCTTC.

V gene TRBV14 combines with J gene TRBJ2-3; 9 positions agree with TRBD2. The germline V gene encodes CDR1 SGHDN and CDR2 FVKESK. There are 15 residues in the CDR3. J gave up 7 bases and V 8 bases, and 13 bases lay outside the gene matches. CDR3 loop: CASAGGTPRQNTQYF. The CDR3, as DNA: TGTGCCAGCGCGGGAGGGACACCAAGACAGAATACGCAGTATTTT.

The chain carries TRBV7-8 and TRBJ1-1; weak D call: TRBD1 (5 bases). The V gene lost 5 bases and the J gene lost 4 bases, with 14 bases spanning the gap. This CDR3 region has 14 residues. Per the germline V gene, CDR1 is SGHVS and CDR2 is FQNEAQ. Written as DNA, the CDR3 is TGTGCCAGCAGCCTAGGCCGTGGGGGCACTGAAGCTTTCTTT. It translates to CASSLGRGGTEAFF.

The gene calls are TRBV4-1 and TRBJ2-1; 11 bases are a match to TRBD2. The CDR3 has 16 amino acids. Germline V gene data show CDR1 as MGHRA and CDR2 as YSYEKL. Trimming removed 1 base from V and 3 bases from J; junction bases left unmatched: 2. The CDR3 spells CASSQAGLAVYNEQFF. The DNA for the CDR3 is TGCGCCAGCAGCCAAGCGGGACTAGCGGTCTACAATGAGCAGTTCTTC.

The DNA for the CDR3 is TGTGCCAGCAGCCTGACCGGGGGTGCGACCTACGAGCAGTACTTC. Its translation: CASSLTGGATYEQYF. J is TRBJ2-7 and V is TRBV5-6, with a possible D match to TRBD2 (6 bases). Trimming stripped 4 bases from V and 2 bases from J, with 16 bases between. CDR3 length: 15 residues. From germline, CDR1 is SGHDT and CDR2 YYEEEE.

The chain uses TRBV29-1 and TRBJ2-1; TRBD1 or TRBD2 may be the D gene (5 bases each). The CDR3 has 15 amino acids. Germline values: CDR1 SQVTM, CDR2 ANQGSEA. With 8 bases removed from V and 4 bases from J, the gap between germline ends came to 21 bases. CDR3: CSSLRGRDLYNEQFF. The CDR3, as DNA: TGCAGCTCCCTCCGGGGCAGGGACCTTTACAATGAGCAGTTCTTC.

J is TRBJ1-5 and V is TRBV5-8; no firm D call. From germline, CDR1 is SGHTS and CDR2 YDEGEE. The CDR3 has 12 residues. V gave up 1 base and J gave up 9 bases, with 8 bases separating them. DNA for the CDR3: TGTGCCAGCAGCTTGTTCCAGGTGCCCCAGCATTTT. Amino acids: CASSLFQVPQHF.

Turning to this clone: This sample also contains other DNA sequences that code for the same CDR3. The CDR3 loop reads CASRGLSYEQYF. As DNA, the CDR3 is TGTGCCAGCAGAGGCCTCTCCTACGAGCAGTACTTC. The rearrangement joins TRBV2 to TRBJ2-7; D is unclear. V shed 6 bases and J shed 0 bases, with 6 bases lying between them. In germline, CDR1 is SNHLY, CDR2 FYNNEI. The CDR3 has 12 amino acids. The full variable domain, in which reference TRBV2 and TRBJ2-7 provide the parts outside the CDR3, is EPEVTQTPSHQVTQMGQEVILRCVPISNHLYFYWYRQILGQKVEFLVSFYNNEISEKSEIFDDQFSVERPDGSNFTLKIRSTKLEDSAMYFCASRGLSYEQYFGPGTRLTVT.

The chain employs TRBV2 and TRBJ1-4, with 7 bases fitting TRBD1. This CDR3 has 14 amino acids. After removal of 7 bases from V and 5 bases from J, the junction contained 7 bases not matched to a gene. Germline loops: CDR1 SNHLY, CDR2 FYNNEI. The CDR3 reads CASTTTGWNEKLFF. The CDR3 DNA follows: TGTGCCAGCACTACGACAGGGTGGAATGAAAAACTGTTTTTT.

This clone was seen only once. V is TRBV14 and J is TRBJ2-3; 9 bases fit TRBD1. Trimming removed 5 bases from V and 3 bases from J; junction bases left unmatched: 6. The CDR3 runs 15 residues. Germline CDR1 reads SGHDN; CDR2 reads FVKESK. DNA of the CDR3: TGTGCCAGCAGCATCGCCGGGACAGGGACAGATACGCAGTATTTT. Protein sequence: CASSIAGTGTDTQYF.

The genes are TRBV6-1 and TRBJ2-1; 14 bases match TRBD2. The CDR3 is 14 amino acids. V trimming: 9 bases; J trimming: 9 bases; junction bases outside the gene matches: 7. Germline loops: CDR1 MNHNS, CDR2 SASEGT. The CDR3 region has the DNA TGTGCCAGTTTGGGACTAGCGGGAGTGGGTGAGCAGTTCTTC. Translation: CASLGLAGVGEQFF.

This clone occurred once. The chain uses TRBV27 and TRBJ2-5, with a possible D match to TRBD1 (5 bases). The CDR3 totals 10 residues. Trimming took off 5 bases at V and 7 bases at J, with 5 bases between the two ends. The germline V gene encodes CDR1 MNHEY and CDR2 SMNVEV (reference sequence). The CDR3 region is CASSQGTQYF. As DNA, the CDR3 is TGTGCCAGCAGTCAGGGGACCCAGTACTTC.

The chain uses TRBV28 and TRBJ1-5; D possibly corresponds to TRBD1 (6 bases). V dropped 5 bases and J dropped 7 bases, with 18 bases sitting between them. CDR1 is MDHEN, CDR2 SYDVKM, per germline. The CDR3 sequence is 15 residues long. CDR3 sequence reads: CASSLSGAFGQPQHF. As DNA, the CDR3 is TGTGCCAGCAGTCTCTCAGGGGCTTTCGGGCAGCCCCAGCATTTT. Supplemented by reference TRBV28 and TRBJ1-5, the full variable domain reads DVKVTQSSRYLVKRTGEKVFLECVQDMDHENMFWYRQDPGLGLRLIYFSYDVKMKEKGDIPEGYSVSREKKERFSLILESASTNQTSMYLCASSLSGAFGQPQHFGDGTRLSIL.

The CDR3 coding sequence is TGTGCCAGCAGTTACTCCTCAGGGCACACTGAAGCTTTCTTT. This codes for CASSYSSGHTEAFF. V usage is TRBV6-5 and J usage is TRBJ1-1; perhaps TRBD1 as D (5 bases). With 0 bases removed from V and 3 bases from J, the gap between germline ends came to 8 bases. The CDR3 sequence is 14 residues long. Germline V gene sequence: CDR1 MNHEY, CDR2 SVGAGI.

This clone showed up just once. V usage is TRBV11-2 and J usage is TRBJ1-2; D unresolved. The germline V and J ends were trimmed by 1 base and 7 bases, with 13 bases remaining between them. Germline lookup yields CDR1 SGHAT and CDR2 FQNNGV. CDR3 length equals 14 residues. This chain's CDR3 is CASSLAPGATGYTF. The CDR3 region has the DNA TGTGCCAGCAGCTTAGCCCCAGGAGCTACTGGCTACACCTTC. The whole variable domain, filled in from reference TRBV11-2 and TRBJ1-2, reads EAGVAQSPRYKIIEKRQSVAFWCNPISGHATLYWYQQILGQGPKLLIQFQNNGVVDDSQLPKDRFSAERLKGVDSTLKIQPAKLEDSAVYLCASSLAPGATGYTFGSGTRLTVV.

V is TRBV15 and J is TRBJ1-5, with no clear D. Germline V gene sequence: CDR1 LNHNV, CDR2 YYDKDF (reference sequence). The CDR3 length is 14 residues. Deletions cut 1 base from V and 6 bases from J, with 10 bases between. CDR3 DNA: TGTGCCACCAGCAGAGCTCTTGGGGTTCAGCCCCAGCATTTT. The encoded protein is CATSRALGVQPQHF. Using reference TRBV15 and TRBJ1-5 for the parts outside the CDR3, the full variable domain is DAMVIQNPRYQVTQFGKPVTLSCSQTLNHNVMYWYQQKSSQAPKLLFHYYDKDFNNEADTPDNFQSRRPNTSFCFLDIRSPGLGDTAMYLCATSRALGVQPQHFGDGTRLSIL.

The chain links TRBV7-3 to TRBJ2-7, with unresolved D. The germline gives CDR1 SGHTA, CDR2 FQGTGA. V dropped 2 bases and J dropped 1 base, with 9 bases sitting between them. The CDR3 spans 14 residues. The DNA for the CDR3 is TGTGCCAGCAGCTTAGGTCGTACTTCCTACGAGCAGTACTTC. Translating gives CASSLGRTSYEQYF.